This TCR beta chain came from a study of response to subunit inactivated influenza vaccine. TCRdb re-derived calls from the RT-PCR reads in MiXCR, one entry per CDR3 protein. The profile covers a few hundred thousand distinct CDR3 sequences, with about 11% appearing a single time and around 10% taken by the ten largest. The CDR3 length is 16 residues. The germline V gene has CDR1 SEHNR and CDR2 FQNEAQ (reference sequence). V lost 8 bases and J lost 3; bases outside the gene matches: 10. The sample also formed part of further work on T cells expressing NK-cell markers. This second study notes: Libraries used 5'RACE template switching adding universal primer site and UMIs. It was from sorted CD3+CD56+NKG2C+, CD3+CD56+NKG2C- and CD3+CD56-NKG2C+ T cells that TCR beta repertoires came. Sequenced donors, eight in total, included seven who were HCMV-seropositive and one who was seronegative. In several experiments, sorting was restricted to alpha-beta TCR T cells by an anti-gamma-delta TCR antibody. The share of CD8+ T cells held by dominant NKG2C+ clonotypes was 1.0-7.0% in 5 or 6 donors.

The input for sequencing was PBMCs from blood, taken on the day of vaccination. The chain employs TRBV7-9 and TRBJ2-1, with 10 nucleotides matching TRBD1. The sequence was collected from a man between 45 and 60 years old who received an inactivated influenza vaccine. The CDR3 DNA reads as TGTGCCAGCCTAAAAGGGTGGGACAGGGGCTACAATGAGCAGTTCTTC. This translates into CASLKGWDRGYNEQFF.